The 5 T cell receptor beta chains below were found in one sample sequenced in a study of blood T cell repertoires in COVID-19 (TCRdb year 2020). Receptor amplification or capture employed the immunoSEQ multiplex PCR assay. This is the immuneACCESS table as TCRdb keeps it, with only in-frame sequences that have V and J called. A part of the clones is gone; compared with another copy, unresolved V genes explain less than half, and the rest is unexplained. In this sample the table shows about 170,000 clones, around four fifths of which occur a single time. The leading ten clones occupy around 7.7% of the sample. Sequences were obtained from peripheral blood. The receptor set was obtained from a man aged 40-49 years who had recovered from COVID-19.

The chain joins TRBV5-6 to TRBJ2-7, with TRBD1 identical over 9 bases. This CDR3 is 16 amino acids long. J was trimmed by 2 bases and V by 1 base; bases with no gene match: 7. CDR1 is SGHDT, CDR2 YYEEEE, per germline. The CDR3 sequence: CASSLSPTGGPYEQYF. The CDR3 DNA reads TGTGCCAGCAGCTTGAGCCCCACAGGGGGCCCCTACGAGCAGTACTTC.

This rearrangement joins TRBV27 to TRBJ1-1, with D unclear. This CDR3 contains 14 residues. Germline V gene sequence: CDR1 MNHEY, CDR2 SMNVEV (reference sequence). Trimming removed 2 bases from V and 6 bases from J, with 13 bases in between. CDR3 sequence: CASSLRRQLSEAFF. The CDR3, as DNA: TGTGCCAGCAGTTTAAGGCGGCAACTCTCTGAAGCTTTCTTT.

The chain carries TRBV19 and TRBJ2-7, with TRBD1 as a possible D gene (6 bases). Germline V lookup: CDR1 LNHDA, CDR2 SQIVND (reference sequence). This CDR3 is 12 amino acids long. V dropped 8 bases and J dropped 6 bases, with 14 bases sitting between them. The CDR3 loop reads CASRRGVFEQYF. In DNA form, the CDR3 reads TGTGCCAGTCGCAGGGGTGTCTTCGAGCAGTACTTC.

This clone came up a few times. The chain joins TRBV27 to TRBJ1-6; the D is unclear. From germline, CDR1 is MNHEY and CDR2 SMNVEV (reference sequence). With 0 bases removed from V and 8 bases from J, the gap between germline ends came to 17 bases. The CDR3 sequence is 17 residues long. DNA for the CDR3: TGTGCCAGCAGTTTATCCTTGAACGGGTTTGCGGATTCACCCCTCCACTTT. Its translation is CASSLSLNGFADSPLHF.

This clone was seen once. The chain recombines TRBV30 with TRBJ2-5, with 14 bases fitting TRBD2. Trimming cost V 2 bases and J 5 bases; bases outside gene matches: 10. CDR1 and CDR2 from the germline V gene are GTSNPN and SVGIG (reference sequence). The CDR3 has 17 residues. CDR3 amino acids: CAWSPDRTSGGFETQYF. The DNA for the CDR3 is TGTGCCTGGAGTCCCGATCGGACTAGCGGGGGGTTCGAGACCCAGTACTTC.